This T cell receptor (beta chain) derives from a study of blood T cell repertoires in COVID-19. Clones were read by immunoSEQ multiplex PCR, and TCRdb kept only the in-frame ones, dropping some. The data contain around 150,000 clones, about 79% of them singletons. This CDR3 has 16 residues. V lost 0 bases to trimming and J lost 4 bases; unmatched junction nucleotides: 4. The germline gives CDR1 MNHEY, CDR2 SMNVEV (reference sequence). Sequenced: peripheral blood. The clonotype comes from a woman aged 45-65 years in a cohort sampled during active or convalescent COVID-19. The V gene is TRBV27, the J gene TRBJ1-5; 9 bases agree with TRBD1. Here the CDR3 DNA reads TGTGCCAGCAGTTTATCGTCGGACAGGGGAAATCAGCCCCAGCATTTT. This encodes CASSLSSDRGNQPQHF.